Listed below are T cell receptor beta chains from one sample, sequenced in a study of T cell responses to AZD1222 COVID-19 vaccine. This table comes from immunoSEQ multiplex PCR, and its TCRdb copy is limited to in-frame clones, with some not included. The data contain roughly 130,000 clones, approximately 86% of them singletons. The material sequenced was peripheral blood, taken on day 0 of AZD1222 vaccination. The receptor set was obtained from an adult in good health. CDR3s leave out the opening cysteine and the closing phenylalanine or tryptophan.

>TRBJ2-2|TRBV5-1
ASSLIPGQTTGELF
>TRBJ1-5|TRBV28
ASRKTGQGLNQPQH
>TRBJ2-1|TRBV27
ASSPFGGGYNEQF
>TRBJ2-7|TRBV7-9
ASSLGGQPDEQY
>TRBJ1-4|TRBV4-1
ASSQLGFATNEKLF
>TRBJ2-1|TRBV24-1
ATSDVQTGIAPSEQF
>TRBJ2-7|TRBV19
ASSISGGQGPYEQY
>TRBJ2-7|TRBV7-6
ASSLRLAGGASEQY
>TRBJ1-1|TRBV7-2
ASSLRGNTEAF
>TRBJ2-7|TRBV6-6
ASSSVGAPTYEQY
>TRBJ2-5|TRBV7-9
ASSLFQEETQY
>TRBJ1-2|TRBV5-1
ASSLSGGYGYT
>TRBJ1-5|TRBV3-1/TRBV3-2
ASSQEGTSNQPQH
>TRBJ1-1|TRBV9
ASSAHEELNTEAF
>TRBJ2-7|TRBV27
ASSPGQTAYEQY
>TRBJ2-7|TRBV5-4
ASSNQPMGADEQY
>TRBJ2-7|TRBV5-1
ASSFAAGAYEQY
>TRBJ2-1|TRBV29-1
SVEGTAGEQF
>TRBJ2-1|TRBV5-1
ASRPQGDEQF
>TRBJ1-1|TRBV30
AWKLDGISNTEAF
>TRBJ1-4|TRBV3-1/TRBV3-2
ASSLGPLTNEKLF
>TRBJ2-1|TRBV28
ASSRTSSNEQF
>TRBJ2-2|TRBV5-4
ASSPGQTGELF
>TRBJ2-3|TRBV6-2/TRBV6-3
ASSYHLELMDTQY
>TRBJ2-1|TRBV9
ASSTGSSGGNEQF
>TRBJ2-7|TRBV5-1
ASSSGGTANTYEQY
>TRBJ2-7|TRBV28
ASSQTGQSSYEQY
>TRBJ2-7|TRBV7-2
ASSRGDSKQY
>TRBJ1-3|TRBV5-1
ASNTDGTTGTIY
>TRBJ1-5|TRBV28
ASSLVRGRSPQH
>TRBJ1-1|TRBV30
AWSWASNTEAF
>TRBJ2-3|TRBV19
ASSITSGGRLGTDTQY
>TRBJ1-3|TRBV6-5
ASSWGQHGGTAIY
>TRBJ2-1|TRBV7-2
ASSPQGMVLYNEQF
>TRBJ2-7|TRBV12-3/TRBV12-4
ASSQGPYEQY
>TRBJ2-2|TRBV7-3
ASSSGGSNTGELF
>TRBJ2-1|TRBV7-2
ASSFAGYNEQF
>TRBJ1-2|TRBV5-1
ASSFQQGRNGYT
>TRBJ1-4|TRBV12-3/TRBV12-4
ASSSTAEKLF
>TRBJ1-5|TRBV7-8
ASSFRDQPQH
>TRBJ1-5|TRBV6-1
ASSETGEGQPQH
>TRBJ1-2|TRBV5-4
ASSSEEISANYGYT
>TRBJ1-3|TRBV6-5
ASSYRGSSGNTIY
>TRBJ2-7|TRBV30
AWTLQGGDEQY
>TRBJ2-7|TRBV15
ATSRDSGRSSYEQY
>TRBJ2-2|TRBV7-8
ASSLAERGGWGTGELF
>TRBJ2-1|TRBV28
ASWKQGAVDNEQF
>TRBJ1-5|TRBV24-1
ATSDPGQAGNQPQH
>TRBJ1-2|TRBV12-3/TRBV12-4
ASRNQGTYGYT
>TRBJ2-7|TRBV5-6
ASSLARRGSYEQY
>TRBJ1-5|TRBV28
ASRGSGQPQH
>TRBJ1-3|TRBV5-1
ASRPDGYSGNTIY
>TRBJ1-6|TRBV7-6
ASSLGGGYNSPLH
>TRBJ2-7|TRBV6-2/TRBV6-3
ASSYYGKGQDISYEQY
>TRBJ1-6|TRBV15
ATSRGPATNSPLH
>TRBJ1-2|TRBV13
ASSRDRGRGYT
>TRBJ2-7|TRBV6-2/TRBV6-3
ASSLLGQGIDEQY